This TCR beta chain was retrieved from a study of cytotoxic CD8 clonotypes in ibrutinib-treated CLL. Study at large: Response specimens were obtained following a median treatment duration of approximately 13 months, with a range of 6 to 36. Findings and limits, study-wide: Clonality grew at ibrutinib response; at progression, it decreased back toward baseline. For progressing versus sustained-remission patients, sampling times were not the same. Relative to age-matched healthy donors, clonality at baseline was higher, and it tracked circulating CD8+ T-cell counts.

Sequenced by immunoSEQ multiplex PCR; TCRdb stores in-frame clones only, minus some. Here the sample spans about 140,000 clones, 80% being singletons. About this clone itself: Its antigen is currently unknown. The sample carries other DNA sequences with the same CDR3.

The TCR comes from a human donor with chronic lymphocytic leukemia. The sequencing here drew on PBMCs, taken after 36 months of ibrutinib treatment.

The CDR3 DNA reads TGCGCCAGCAGCTTAAGTACCGGGGAGCTGTTTTTT. This gives the protein CASSLSTGELFF. This chain uses TRBV5-1 with TRBJ2-2; D uncertain. Trimming took 2 bases from V and 5 from J, leaving 4 bases between them. CDR3 length: 12 amino acids. Germline V gene lookup returns CDR1 SGHRS and CDR2 YFSETQ.